These T cell receptor beta chains were read from a single sample in a study of cytomegalovirus exposure and HLA in healthy donors. Profiling relied on immunoSEQ multiplex PCR, and the TCRdb table lists in-frame clones only, not all of them. Of some 150,000 clones listed, around 77% are singletons. The sequenced sample was PBMCs. These receptors were collected from a woman in her twenties or thirties in good health and CMV-seropositive. The CDR3 runs from the conserved cysteine through the conserved F or W. The order of the fields is clone size, D gene, J gene, V gene, CDR3 protein, CDR3 DNA. D genes are given only for firm matches. Some rows have no size entry. The others give once, few or many, or a class for an expanded clone.

. TRBD1 TRBJ1-2 TRBV7-9 CASSGTGDNYGYTF TGTGCCAGCAGCGGGACAGGGGATAACTATGGCTACACCTTC
. TRBD1 TRBJ1-2 TRBV5-6 CASSLQGIGYGYTF TGTGCCAGCAGCTTACAGGGGATAGGATATGGCTACACCTTC
few TRBD1 TRBJ2-7 TRBV25-1 CASSDVRDSDNQQYF TGTGCCAGCAGTGATGTCCGGGACAGCGATAATCAGCAGTACTTC
few . TRBJ2-5 TRBV28 CASSAYRVLQETQYF TGTGCCAGCAGTGCTTACCGGGTCCTACAAGAGACCCAGTACTTC
. . TRBJ1-2 TRBV7-2 CASSQRGLYGYTF TGTGCCAGCAGCCAAAGGGGCCTCTATGGCTACACCTTC
. TRBD1 TRBJ1-2 TRBV28 CASSLRDRVYGYTF TGTGCCAGCAGTTTACGGGACAGGGTCTATGGCTACACCTTC
. . TRBJ1-2 TRBV2 CASSEGARHGYTF TGTGCCAGCAGTGAGGGGGCTAGACATGGCTACACCTTC
few . TRBJ2-1 TRBV6-1 CASSERREVLTNEQFF TGTGCCAGCAGTGAACGGAGGGAAGTTCTGACTAACGAGCAGTTCTTC
. TRBD1 TRBJ1-6 TRBV2 CASTDRTKVNSPLHF TGTGCCAGCACGGACAGGACCAAGGTGAATTCACCCCTCCACTTT
. TRBD2 TRBJ2-3 TRBV29-1 CSVTGTSGRGPDTQYF TGCAGCGTTACCGGGACTAGCGGGAGGGGGCCAGATACGCAGTATTTT
. . TRBJ1-4 TRBV7-2 CASSLALNVEGQQANEKLFF TGTGCCAGCAGCTTAGCACTCAATGTCGAAGGACAGCAGGCTAATGAAAAACTGTTTTTT
. TRBD1 TRBJ2-3 TRBV19 CASSPGQGTTDTQYF TGTGCCAGTAGTCCCGGACAGGGGACCACAGATACGCAGTATTTT
. TRBD2 TRBJ2-5 TRBV6-1 CASSIGLAEETQYF TGTGCCAGCAGTATTGGACTAGCGGAAGAGACCCAGTACTTC
few TRBD2 TRBJ2-1 TRBV19 CASKSGVRDNEQFF TGTGCCAGTAAAAGCGGGGTTAGGGACAATGAGCAGTTCTTC
. TRBD2 TRBJ2-5 TRBV28 CASSPGTSGGETQYF TGTGCCAGCAGTCCCGGGACTAGCGGGGGAGAGACCCAGTACTTC
. TRBD1 TRBJ2-7 TRBV6-6 CASSSARQGIGF TGTGCCAGCAGTTCGGCGCGACAGGGGATTGGCTTC
. . TRBJ1-2 TRBV30 CAWSDPGTPKGYGYTF TGTGCCTGGAGTGACCCCGGGACACCGAAGGGCTATGGCTACACCTTC
once TRBD2 TRBJ2-5 TRBV27 CASRRGAWETQYF TGTGCCAGCAGGCGGGGGGCCTGGGAGACCCAGTACTTC
. . TRBJ2-1 TRBV2 CASRLQELADEQFF TGTGCCAGCAGACTACAGGAGCTGGCGGATGAGCAGTTCTTC
. . TRBJ2-3 TRBV7-9 CASSFTRDNLDTQYF TGTGCCAGCAGCTTTACCCGGGACAACCTAGATACGCAGTATTTT
. TRBD2 TRBJ2-1 TRBV7-9 CASSLVPSGTAEQFF TGTGCCAGCAGCTTAGTTCCTAGCGGGACGGCTGAGCAGTTCTTC
. . TRBJ2-6 TRBV30 CAWSRDSGANVLTF TGTGCCTGGTCCAGGGACTCTGGGGCCAACGTCCTGACTTTC
. . TRBJ1-2 TRBV14 CASRPTGSWATNYGYTF TGTGCCAGCAGACCCACAGGGTCATGGGCTACTAACTATGGCTACACCTTC
. TRBD1 TRBJ1-1 TRBV5-1 CASSSGQGAAEAFF TGCGCCAGCAGCTCAGGACAGGGAGCGGCTGAAGCTTTCTTT
many TRBD2 TRBJ2-2 TRBV6-1 CASSGLAGGNTGELFF TGTGCCAGCAGTGGACTAGCGGGGGGGAACACCGGGGAGCTGTTTTTT
once . TRBJ1-3 TRBV30 CAWTGSYGNTIYF TGTGCCTGGACGGGGTCTTATGGAAACACCATATATTTT
. . TRBJ2-1 TRBV10-3 CAISVPTGTYNEQFF TGTGCCATCAGCGTCCCGACAGGAACTTACAATGAGCAGTTCTTC
. . TRBJ2-1 TRBV4-1 CASSPLTGSAYNEQFF TGCGCCAGCAGCCCTTTAACAGGGTCAGCCTACAATGAGCAGTTCTTC
. . TRBJ1-2 TRBV27 CASSTSWMEGTDGYTF TGTGCCAGCAGTACCTCCTGGATGGAGGGGACGGACGGCTACACCTTC
once . TRBJ2-7 TRBV4-3 CASSQGAVSSYEQYF TGCGCCAGCAGCCAAGGAGCGGTGAGCTCCTACGAGCAGTACTTC
. . TRBJ2-1 TRBV4-3 CASSPTRNHNEQFF TGCGCCAGCAGCCCAACTAGAAATCACAATGAGCAGTTCTTC
. TRBD1 TRBJ2-7 TRBV11-2 CASSLRGQVYEQYF TGTGCCAGCAGCCTAAGAGGACAGGTCTACGAGCAGTACTTC
. . TRBJ2-3 TRBV4-3 CASSQSPGGTDTQYF TGCGCCAGCAGCCAGAGCCCGGGGGGCACAGATACGCAGTATTTT
. . TRBJ2-1 TRBV10-3 CAIRSQGRDEQFF TGTGCCATCAGAAGCCAGGGGAGGGATGAGCAGTTCTTC
. TRBD1 TRBJ1-1 TRBV7-6 CASSLVRDSVAEAFF TGTGCCAGCAGCTTAGTGAGGGACAGTGTAGCTGAAGCTTTCTTT
. . TRBJ2-2 TRBV15 CATSRNRGQNTGELFF TGTGCCACCAGCAGAAACCGGGGACAGAACACCGGGGAGCTGTTTTTT
. . TRBJ2-7 TRBV6-5 CASSFRVGRYEQYF TGTGCCAGCAGTTTCAGGGTTGGACGCTACGAGCAGTACTTC
. . TRBJ1-5 TRBV7-2 CASSSLQGQPQHF TGTGCCAGCAGCTCCCTACAGGGACAGCCCCAGCATTTT
. . TRBJ1-1 TRBV4-3 CASSQDAGLTEAFF TGCGCCAGCAGCCAAGATGCGGGGCTCACTGAAGCTTTCTTT
. TRBD2 TRBJ2-1 TRBV15 CATGFAGGLFNDEQFF TGTGCCACCGGCTTCGCGGGAGGCCTATTCAACGATGAGCAGTTCTTC